The T cell receptor (beta chain) under discussion was sequenced for a study of shared clonotypes between healthy human individuals. Data came from immunoSEQ multiplex PCR; TCRdb stores just in-frame clones and leaves some out. The sample contains 800,000 to 1,200,000 clones, about four fifths of which appear only once. The trim removed 2 bases at V and 7 bases at J, leaving 10 bases unmatched. Germline V gene lookup returns CDR1 WNHNN and CDR2 SYGVQD (reference sequence). This CDR3 is built from 16 residues. In the case of this clone: Antigen unknown.

Findings and caveats of the study: Generation probability values for non-shared clonotypes were lower than those for clonotypes shared by all four donors.

Sequences were obtained from memory CD4+ T cells from PBMCs. The sample's subset: CD45RA-negative fraction. The V call is TRBV10-1, the J call TRBJ2-1, with TRBD2 matching 8 bases. The origin of this receptor is a young man in good health. Some clones in this sample may be carry-over from other donors' samples. CDR3 residues: CASSEEGGRPLNEQFF. Here the CDR3 DNA reads TGCGCCAGCAGTGAGGAGGGCGGGAGGCCATTAAATGAGCAGTTCTTC.